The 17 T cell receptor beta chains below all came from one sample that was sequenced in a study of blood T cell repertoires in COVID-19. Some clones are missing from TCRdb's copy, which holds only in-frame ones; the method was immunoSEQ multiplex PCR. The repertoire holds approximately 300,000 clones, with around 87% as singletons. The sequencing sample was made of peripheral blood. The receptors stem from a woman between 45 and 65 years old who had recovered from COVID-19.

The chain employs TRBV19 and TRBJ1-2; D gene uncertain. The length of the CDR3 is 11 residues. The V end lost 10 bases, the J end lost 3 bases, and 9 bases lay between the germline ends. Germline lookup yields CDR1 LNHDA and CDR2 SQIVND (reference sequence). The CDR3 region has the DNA TGTGCCACCTCTACCTACTATGGCTACACCTTC. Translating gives CATSTYYGYTF.

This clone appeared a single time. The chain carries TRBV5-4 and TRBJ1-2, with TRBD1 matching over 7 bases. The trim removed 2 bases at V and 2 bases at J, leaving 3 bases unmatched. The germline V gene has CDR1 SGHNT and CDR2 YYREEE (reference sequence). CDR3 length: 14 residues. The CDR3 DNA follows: TGTGCCAGCAGCTTCACACAGGGGAACTATGGCTACACCTTC. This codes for CASSFTQGNYGYTF.

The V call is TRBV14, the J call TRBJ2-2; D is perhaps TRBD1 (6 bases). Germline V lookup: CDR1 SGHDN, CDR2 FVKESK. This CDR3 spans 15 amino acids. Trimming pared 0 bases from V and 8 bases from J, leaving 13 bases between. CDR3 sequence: CASSQERTRGGELFF. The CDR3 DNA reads TGTGCCAGCAGCCAAGAAAGAACAAGGGGGGGGGAGCTGTTTTTT.

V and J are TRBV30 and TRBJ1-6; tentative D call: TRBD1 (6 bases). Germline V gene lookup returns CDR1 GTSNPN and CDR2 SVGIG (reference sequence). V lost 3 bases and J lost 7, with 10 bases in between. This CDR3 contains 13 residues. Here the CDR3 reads CAWRGTPNSPLHF. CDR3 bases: TGTGCCTGGAGAGGGACACCAAATTCACCCCTCCACTTT.

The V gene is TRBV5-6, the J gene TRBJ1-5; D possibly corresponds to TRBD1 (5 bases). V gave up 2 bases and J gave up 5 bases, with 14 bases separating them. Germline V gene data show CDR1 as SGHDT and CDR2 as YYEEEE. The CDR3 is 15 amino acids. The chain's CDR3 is CASSLMGQVDQPQHF. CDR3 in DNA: TGTGCCAGCAGCTTAATGGGGCAGGTCGATCAGCCCCAGCATTTT.

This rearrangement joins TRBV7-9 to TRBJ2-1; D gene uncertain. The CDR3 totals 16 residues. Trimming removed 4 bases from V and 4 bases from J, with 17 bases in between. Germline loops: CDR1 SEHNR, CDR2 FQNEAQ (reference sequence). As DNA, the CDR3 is TGTGCCAGCAGCTCTCCGGGTCGATCTAGGTACAATGAGCAGTTCTTC. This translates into CASSSPGRSRYNEQFF.

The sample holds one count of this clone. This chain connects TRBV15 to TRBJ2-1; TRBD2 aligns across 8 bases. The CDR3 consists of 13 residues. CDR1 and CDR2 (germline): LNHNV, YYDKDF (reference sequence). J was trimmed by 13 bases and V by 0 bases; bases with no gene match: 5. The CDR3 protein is CATSRDEAGAQFF. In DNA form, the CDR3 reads TGTGCCACCAGCAGAGATGAAGCGGGGGCACAGTTCTTC.

The CDR3 nucleotides are TGCGCCAGCAGCTCCTCGGGACTTGAAGCTTTCTTT. Encoded protein: CASSSSGLEAFF. The chain recombines TRBV5-1 with TRBJ1-1, with D perhaps TRBD1 (5 bases). The CDR3 sequence is 12 residues long. From germline, CDR1 is SGHRS and CDR2 YFSETQ. V was pared by 3 bases and J by 7 bases, with 10 bases between.

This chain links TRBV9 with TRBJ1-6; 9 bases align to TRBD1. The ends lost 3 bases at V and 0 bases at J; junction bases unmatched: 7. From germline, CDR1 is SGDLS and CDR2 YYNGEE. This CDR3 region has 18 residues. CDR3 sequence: CASSEGQGQTSYNSPLHF. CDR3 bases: TGTGCCAGCAGCGAGGGACAGGGTCAAACCTCCTATAATTCACCCCTCCACTTT.

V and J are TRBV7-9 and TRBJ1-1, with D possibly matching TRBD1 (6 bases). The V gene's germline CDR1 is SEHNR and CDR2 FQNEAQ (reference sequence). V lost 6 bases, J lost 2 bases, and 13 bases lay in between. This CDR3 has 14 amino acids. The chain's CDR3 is CASRSPGANTEAFF. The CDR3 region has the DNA TGTGCCAGCAGGTCCCCAGGGGCTAACACTGAAGCTTTCTTT.

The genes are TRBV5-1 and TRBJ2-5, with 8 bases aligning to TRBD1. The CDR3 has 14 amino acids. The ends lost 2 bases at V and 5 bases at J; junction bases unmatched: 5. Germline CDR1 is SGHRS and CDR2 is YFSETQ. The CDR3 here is CASSLMTGEETQYF. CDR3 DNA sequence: TGCGCCAGCAGCTTAATGACAGGGGAGGAGACCCAGTACTTC. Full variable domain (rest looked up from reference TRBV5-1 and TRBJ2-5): KAGVTQTPRYLIKTRGQQVTLSCSPISGHRSVSWYQQTPGQGLQFLFEYFSETQRNKGNFPGRFSGRQFSNSRSEMNVSTLELGDSALYLCASSLMTGEETQYFGPGTRLLVL.

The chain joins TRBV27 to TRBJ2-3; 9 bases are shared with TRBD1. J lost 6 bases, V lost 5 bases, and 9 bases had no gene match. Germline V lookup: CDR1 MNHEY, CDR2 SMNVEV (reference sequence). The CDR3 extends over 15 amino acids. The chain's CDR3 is CASSKPGQGIDTQYF. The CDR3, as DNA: TGTGCCAGCAGTAAGCCGGGACAGGGTATTGATACGCAGTATTTT.

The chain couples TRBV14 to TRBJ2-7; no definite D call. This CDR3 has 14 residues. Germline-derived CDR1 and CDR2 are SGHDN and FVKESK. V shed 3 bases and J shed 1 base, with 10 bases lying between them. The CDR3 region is CASSHRGISYEQYF. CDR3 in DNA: TGTGCCAGCAGCCACCGCGGCATATCCTACGAGCAGTACTTC.

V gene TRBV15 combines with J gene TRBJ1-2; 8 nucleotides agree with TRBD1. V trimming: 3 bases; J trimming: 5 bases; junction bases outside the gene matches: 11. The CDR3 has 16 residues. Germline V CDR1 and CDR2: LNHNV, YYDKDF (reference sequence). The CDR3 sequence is CATSRGGGQGAYGYTF. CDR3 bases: TGTGCCACCAGCAGGGGGGGCGGGCAGGGGGCGTATGGCTACACCTTC.

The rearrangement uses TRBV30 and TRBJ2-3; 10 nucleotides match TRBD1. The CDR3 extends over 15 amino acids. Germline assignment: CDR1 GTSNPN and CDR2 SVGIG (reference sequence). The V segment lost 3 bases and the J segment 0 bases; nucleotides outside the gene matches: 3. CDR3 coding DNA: TGTGCCTGGAGCGGACAGGGGGGAAGCACAGATACGCAGTATTTT. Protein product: CAWSGQGGSTDTQYF.

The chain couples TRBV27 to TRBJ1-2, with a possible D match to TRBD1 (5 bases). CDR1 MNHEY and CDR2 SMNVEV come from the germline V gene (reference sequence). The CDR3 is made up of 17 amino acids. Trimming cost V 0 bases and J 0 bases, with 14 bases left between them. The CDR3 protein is CASSLSAGDYANYGYTF. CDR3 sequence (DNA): TGTGCCAGCAGTTTATCTGCGGGGGACTACGCTAACTATGGCTACACCTTC.

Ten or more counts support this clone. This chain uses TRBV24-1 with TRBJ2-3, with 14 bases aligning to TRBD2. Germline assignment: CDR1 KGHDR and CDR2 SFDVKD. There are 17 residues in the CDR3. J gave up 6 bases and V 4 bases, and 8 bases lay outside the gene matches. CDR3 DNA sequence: TGTGCCACCAGTGACTCCGGGACTAGCGGGAGTCTCGATACGCAGTATTTT. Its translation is CATSDSGTSGSLDTQYF.